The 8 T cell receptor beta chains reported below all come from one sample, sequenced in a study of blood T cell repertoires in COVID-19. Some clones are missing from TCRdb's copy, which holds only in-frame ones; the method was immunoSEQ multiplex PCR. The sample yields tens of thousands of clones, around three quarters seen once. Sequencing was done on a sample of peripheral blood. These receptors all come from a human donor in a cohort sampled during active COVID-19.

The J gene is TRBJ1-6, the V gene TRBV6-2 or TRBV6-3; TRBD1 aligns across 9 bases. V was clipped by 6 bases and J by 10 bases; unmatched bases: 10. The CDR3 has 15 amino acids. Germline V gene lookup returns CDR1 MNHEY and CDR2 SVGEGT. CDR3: CASSPHRGQGSPLHF. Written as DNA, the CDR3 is TGTGCCAGCAGCCCACACAGGGGGCAAGGCTCACCCCTCCACTTT.

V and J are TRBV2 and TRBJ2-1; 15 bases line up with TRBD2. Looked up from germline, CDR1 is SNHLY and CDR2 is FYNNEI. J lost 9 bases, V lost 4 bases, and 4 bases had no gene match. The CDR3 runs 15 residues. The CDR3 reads CASSGGLAGGGEQFF. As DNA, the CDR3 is TGTGCCAGCAGTGGCGGACTAGCGGGAGGGGGTGAGCAGTTCTTC.

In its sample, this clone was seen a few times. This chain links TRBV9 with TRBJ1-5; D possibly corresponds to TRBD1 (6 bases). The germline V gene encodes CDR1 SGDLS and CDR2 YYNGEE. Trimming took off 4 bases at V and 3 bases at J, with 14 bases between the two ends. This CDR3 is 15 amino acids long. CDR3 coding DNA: TGTGCCAGCAGCCCAGGGGTAAGGGACAATCAGCCCCAGCATTTT. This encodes CASSPGVRDNQPQHF.

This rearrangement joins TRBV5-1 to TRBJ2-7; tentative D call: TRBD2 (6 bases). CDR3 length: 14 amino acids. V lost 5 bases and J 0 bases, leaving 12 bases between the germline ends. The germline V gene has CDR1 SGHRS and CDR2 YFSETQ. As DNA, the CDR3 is TGCGCCAGCAGATTCGGACTACTCTCCTACGAGCAGTACTTC. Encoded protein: CASRFGLLSYEQYF.

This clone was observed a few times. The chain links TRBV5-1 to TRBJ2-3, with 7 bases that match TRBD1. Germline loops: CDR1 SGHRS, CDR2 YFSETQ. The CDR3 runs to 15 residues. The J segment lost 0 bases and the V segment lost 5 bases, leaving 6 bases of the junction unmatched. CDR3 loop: CASRYGTVSTDTQYF. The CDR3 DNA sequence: TGCGCCAGCAGGTATGGGACAGTTAGCACAGATACGCAGTATTTT.

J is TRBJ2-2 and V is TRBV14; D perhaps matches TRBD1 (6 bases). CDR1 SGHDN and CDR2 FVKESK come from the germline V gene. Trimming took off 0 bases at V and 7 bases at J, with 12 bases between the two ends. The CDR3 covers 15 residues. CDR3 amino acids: CASSQDPRGIGELFF. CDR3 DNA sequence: TGTGCCAGCAGCCAAGATCCCAGGGGCATCGGGGAGCTGTTTTTT.

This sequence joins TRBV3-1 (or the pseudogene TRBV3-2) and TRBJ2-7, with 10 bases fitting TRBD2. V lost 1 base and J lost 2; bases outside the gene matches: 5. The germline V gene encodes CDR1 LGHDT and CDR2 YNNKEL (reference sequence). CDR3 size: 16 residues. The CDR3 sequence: CASSQATSGYTYEQYF. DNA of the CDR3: TGTGCCAGCAGCCAAGCGACTAGCGGGTATACCTACGAGCAGTACTTC.

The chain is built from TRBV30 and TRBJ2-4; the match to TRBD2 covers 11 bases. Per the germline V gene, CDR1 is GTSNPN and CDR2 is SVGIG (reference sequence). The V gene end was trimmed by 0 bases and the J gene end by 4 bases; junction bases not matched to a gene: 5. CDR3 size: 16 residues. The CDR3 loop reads CAWSVLGTSGKNIQYF. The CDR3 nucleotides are TGTGCCTGGAGTGTACTAGGGACTAGCGGTAAAAACATTCAGTACTTC.